Listed below are T cell receptor beta chains from one sample, sequenced in a study of blood T cells in healthy people across ages. MiXCR, applied by TCRdb to the 5' RACE reads, yields one record per CDR3 protein. The table has over a million distinct CDR3 sequences, under 30% seen once; the top ten hold 0.65% to 0.75%. In addition, the sample was reused for a study of T cells of mothers and their children.

Material for sequencing was blood. All receptors derive from a girl between 2 and 10 years old in good health. Both conserved end residues are part of each CDR3. D genes are given only for firm matches. For some rows the clone size is stated as once, few or many, or as a class when expanded; others skip it.

abundance,d_gene,v_gene,j_gene,CDR3aa,CDR3nt
once,.,TRBV6-4,TRBJ1-1,CASSEDGIFDTEAFF,TGTGCCAGCAGTGAAGATGGTATTTTCGACACTGAAGCTTTCTTT
.,.,TRBV5-1,TRBJ2-7,CASSLDERSSYEQYF,TGCGCCAGCAGCTTGGACGAGAGGAGCTCCTACGAGCAGTACTTC
few,.,TRBV2,TRBJ2-1,CASSEGWGSYNEQFF,TGTGCCAGCAGTGAAGGGTGGGGCAGCTACAATGAGCAGTTCTTC
.,.,TRBV28,TRBJ2-3,CASSTTTDTQYF,TGTGCCAGCAGTACGACCACAGATACGCAGTATTTT
many,.,TRBV7-2,TRBJ2-5,CASSLGIEETQYF,TGTGCCAGCAGCTTAGGGATAGAGGAGACCCAGTACTTC
.,.,TRBV29-1,TRBJ2-4,CSVVGTLPGNIQYF,TGCAGCGTTGTAGGCACCCTCCCTGGAAACATTCAGTACTTC
few,.,TRBV3-1,TRBJ2-1,CASSPDFTPLYEQFF,TGTGCCAGCAGCCCCGATTTCACTCCCCTTTATGAGCAGTTCTTC
few,.,TRBV20-1,TRBJ2-5,CSARPPGGGFSETQYF,TGCAGTGCTAGACCACCTGGGGGGGGCTTTTCAGAGACCCAGTACTTC
few,TRBD1,TRBV27,TRBJ2-7,CASSLQGAGEQYF,TGTGCCAGCAGTTTACAGGGGGCGGGGGAGCAGTACTTC
.,TRBD1,TRBV10-3,TRBJ2-5,CAISGQGVWETQYF,TGTGCCATCAGTGGACAGGGGGTATGGGAGACCCAGTACTTC
few,.,TRBV7-3,TRBJ2-6,CASSLLRQGRANVLTF,TGTGCCAGCAGCTTACTTAGGCAGGGACGGGCCAACGTCCTGACTTTC
.,TRBD2,TRBV6-2/TRBV6-3,TRBJ2-7,CASSPTTSGPKYEQYF,TGTGCCAGCAGTCCTACGACTAGCGGTCCAAAGTACGAGCAGTACTTC
.,.,TRBV5-1,TRBJ2-7,CASSLGPDSSAYEQYF,TGCGCCAGCAGCTTGGGCCCCGACAGTTCCGCCTACGAGCAGTACTTC
.,.,TRBV11-2,TRBJ2-1,CASSPYWQGLNEQFF,TGTGCCAGCAGTCCCTACTGGCAGGGCCTCAATGAGCAGTTCTTC
.,TRBD2,TRBV20-1,TRBJ2-7,CSVRRGTVSYEQYF,TGCAGTGTGCGGCGGGGGACGGTGTCCTACGAGCAGTACTTC
few,.,TRBV2,TRBJ2-1,CASSERGSLYNEQFF,TGTGCCAGCAGTGAACGCGGGTCCCTCTACAATGAGCAGTTCTTC
few,.,TRBV20-1,TRBJ2-3,CSARVVDTQYF,TGCAGTGCTAGAGTAGTAGATACGCAGTATTTT
few,.,TRBV29-1,TRBJ2-5,CSVDLGRDVETQYF,TGCAGCGTTGACCTGGGAAGGGATGTCGAGACCCAGTACTTC
few,.,TRBV2,TRBJ2-3,CASSERSRDTDTQYF,TGTGCCAGCAGTGAAAGAAGCAGGGACACGGATACGCAGTATTTT
.,TRBD1,TRBV4-1,TRBJ2-5,CARSQDRVEETQYF,TGCGCCCGCAGCCAGGACAGGGTAGAAGAGACCCAGTACTTC
.,TRBD1,TRBV6-6,TRBJ2-5,CASITDRDAGTQYF,TGTGCCAGCATTACTGACAGGGACGCGGGGACCCAGTACTTC
.,.,TRBV20-1,TRBJ2-4,CSARDNLWSKNIQYF,TGCAGTGCTAGAGATAACCTCTGGAGCAAAAACATTCAGTACTTC
few,TRBD1,TRBV7-2,TRBJ2-1,CASSFAKGASTYNEQFF,TGTGCCAGCAGCTTCGCGAAGGGGGCTTCAACCTACAATGAGCAGTTCTTC
few,.,TRBV4-3,TRBJ1-4,CASSQGIAGKLFF,TGCGCCAGCAGCCAAGGCATTGCTGGAAAACTGTTTTTT
.,.,TRBV6-5,TRBJ2-5,CASSYWTSGPHGETQYF,TGTGCCAGCAGTTACTGGACCTCGGGGCCACACGGGGAGACCCAGTACTTC
.,.,TRBV15,TRBJ1-4,CATSSDTLGSTNEKLFF,TGTGCCACCAGCTCTGACACCCTGGGTTCAACTAATGAAAAACTGTTTTTT
few,.,TRBV29-1,TRBJ2-6,CSVDEAGANVLTF,TGCAGCGTTGACGAAGCTGGGGCCAACGTCCTGACTTTC
.,.,TRBV4-1,TRBJ1-2,CASSQGPKRGHYGYTF,TGCGCCAGCAGCCAAGGCCCAAAAAGGGGACACTATGGCTACACCTTC
.,.,TRBV11-2,TRBJ2-1,CASSLGPTNGNEQFF,TGTGCCAGCAGCTTAGGCCCCACCAACGGCAATGAGCAGTTCTTC
few,.,TRBV3-1,TRBJ1-1,CASSQDSGGTEAFF,TGTGCCAGCAGCCAAGATAGTGGGGGCACTGAAGCTTTCTTT
.,TRBD1,TRBV7-9,TRBJ2-2,CASSGYTGGSITGELFF,TGTGCCAGCAGCGGTTACACAGGGGGTAGTATCACCGGGGAGCTGTTTTTT
.,TRBD1,TRBV29-1,TRBJ2-7,CSVEWRDREGEQYF,TGCAGCGTTGAATGGCGGGACAGGGAAGGCGAGCAGTACTTC
.,.,TRBV4-1,TRBJ1-2,CASSPTQSGTYGYTF,TGCGCCAGCAGCCCGACTCAATCCGGGACGTATGGCTACACCTTC
.,.,TRBV28,TRBJ1-5,CASTEVVIGQPQHF,TGTGCCAGCACCGAGGTCGTTATAGGTCAGCCCCAGCATTTT
many,TRBD1,TRBV28,TRBJ1-6,CASTSPGTGSPLHF,TGTGCCAGCACCTCTCCAGGGACAGGTTCACCCCTCCACTTT
.,.,TRBV7-2,TRBJ1-2,CASSLVPERGGYTF,TGTGCCAGCAGCTTAGTCCCCGAGCGGGGAGGCTACACCTTC
.,TRBD1,TRBV6-5,TRBJ2-1,CASSLPTGTGSPDRYNEQFF,TGTGCCAGCAGTTTACCAACCGGGACAGGGAGCCCTGACCGATACAATGAGCAGTTCTTC